This TCR beta chain comes out of a study of beta chain features in type 1 diabetes. Study-wide findings and caveats: Sequencing of cDNA might inflate the share of cells that strongly express TCR.

Sorting that relied on CD45RO/CCR7/CD25/CD127/CD95/CD27 yielded CD4+ naive, central memory, regulatory and stem cell-like memory cells. The CDR3 length is 13 residues. V lost 7 bases, J lost 4 bases, and 8 bases stayed unmatched. Germline V CDR1 and CDR2: SQVTM, ANQGSEA. The table lists this clone with a few counts. The antigen remains undetermined. Reverse transcription of all isolated RNA meant that expressed TCRB transcripts were sequenced. Sequencing was performed with immunoSEQ multiplex PCR; in TCRdb, only in-frame clones are kept and a portion is missing. The sample lists over 100,000 clones, almost 40% occurring once.

Sequencing input: stem cell memory CD4+ T cells from blood. The rearrangement links TRBV29-1 to TRBJ2-5; 8 bases align to TRBD1. This TCR came from a woman under 30 in good health. The DNA for the CDR3 is TGCAGCGCAAAGACAGGGGCTCTAGAGACCCAGTACTTC. It encodes CSAKTGALETQYF.